The 2 T cell receptor beta chains in this list originate from one sample, sequenced in a study of cytomegalovirus exposure and HLA in healthy donors. The PCR employed 60 Vbeta primers together with 13 Jbeta primers. Produced via immunoSEQ multiplex PCR; TCRdb's table is partial and in-frame only. The table has roughly 180,000 clones, around 80% seen once; the top ten hold 1.1% to 1.5%. What was sequenced was PBMCs. The receptor set was obtained from a girl under 18 in good health and CMV-seropositive.

DNA for the CDR3: TGTGCCAGCAGTTCCAAGTCAGGAATTGGCTACACCTTC. Amino acids: CASSSKSGIGYTF. The chain combines TRBV27 with TRBJ1-2; D not resolved. The CDR3 is made up of 13 amino acids. Trimming pared 4 bases from V and 7 bases from J, leaving 13 bases between. Germline lookup yields CDR1 MNHEY and CDR2 SMNVEV (reference sequence).

The rearrangement links TRBV6-5 to TRBJ2-5; 9 nucleotides agree with TRBD2. With 6 bases clipped from V and 7 bases from J, the junction kept 9 bases outside the gene matches. This CDR3 has 14 residues. CDR1 MNHEY and CDR2 SVGAGI come from the germline V gene. Written as DNA, the CDR3 is TGTGCCAGCAGCACGGTAGCGGGAGTTGTGACCCAGTACTTC. It encodes CASSTVAGVVTQYF.